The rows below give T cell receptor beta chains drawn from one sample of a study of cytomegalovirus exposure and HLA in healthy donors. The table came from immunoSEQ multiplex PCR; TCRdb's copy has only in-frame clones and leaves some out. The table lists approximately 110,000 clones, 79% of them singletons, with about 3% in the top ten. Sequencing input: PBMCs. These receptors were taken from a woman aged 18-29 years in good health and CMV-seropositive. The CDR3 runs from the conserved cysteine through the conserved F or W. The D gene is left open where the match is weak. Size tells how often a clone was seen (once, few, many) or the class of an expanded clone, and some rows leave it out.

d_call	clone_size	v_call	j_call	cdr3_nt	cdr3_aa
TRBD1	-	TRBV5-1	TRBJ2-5	TGCGCCAGCAGCTTCAGGGGGCTGTGGGAGACCCAGTACTTC	CASSFRGLWETQYF
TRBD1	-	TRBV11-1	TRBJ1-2	TGTGCCAGCAGCTTGTCGGACAGGGGGGACTATGGCTACACCTTC	CASSLSDRGDYGYTF
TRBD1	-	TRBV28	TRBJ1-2	TGTGCCAGCAGTTTTTGGACAGGGGGGAAGATTGGCTACACCTTC	CASSFWTGGKIGYTF
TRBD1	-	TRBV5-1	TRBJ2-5	TGCGCCAGCAGCCCGCGGACAGGGAATGTGGAGACCCAGTACTTC	CASSPRTGNVETQYF
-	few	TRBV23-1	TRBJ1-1	TGCGCCAGCAGTCAGTCACAGGGAAAGTGGAATGAAGCTTTCTTT	CASSQSQGKWNEAFF
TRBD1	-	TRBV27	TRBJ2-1	TGTGCCAGCAGGCAGTTTATTACAGGGGGCGACAAGACCGTCCAGTTCTTC	CASRQFITGGDKTVQFF
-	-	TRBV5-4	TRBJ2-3	TGTGCCAGCAGCACCGGGGGCACAGATACGCAGTATTTT	CASSTGGTDTQYF
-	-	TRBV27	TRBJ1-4	TGTGCCAGCAGTCCATCGGAGGGGTCTAATGAAAACCTGTTTTTT	CASSPSEGSNENLFF
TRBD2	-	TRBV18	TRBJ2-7	TGTGCCAGCTCACGATCTAGCGGACCCACCTACGAGCAGTACTTC	CASSRSSGPTYEQYF
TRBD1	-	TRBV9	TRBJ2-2	TGTGCCAGCAGCGAAGGGGGCCTCACCGGGGAGCTGTTTTTT	CASSEGGLTGELFF
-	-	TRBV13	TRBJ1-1	TGTGCCAGCAACTTAAATGAGTACACTGAAGCTTTCTTT	CASNLNEYTEAFF
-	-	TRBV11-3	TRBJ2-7	TGTGCCAGCAGCGTCGACAGGTACTCCTACGAGCAGTACTTC	CASSVDRYSYEQYF
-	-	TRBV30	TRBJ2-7	TGTGCCTCGATAGGACAGCTATACGAGCAGTACTTC	CASIGQLYEQYF
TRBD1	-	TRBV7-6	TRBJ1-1	TGTGCCAGCAGCTTGGGACAGGGTACTGAAGCTTTCTTT	CASSLGQGTEAFF
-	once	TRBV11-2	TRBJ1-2	TGTGCCAGCAGCCTACAACCCCAGGGAACCTACTACTATGGCTACACCTTC	CASSLQPQGTYYYGYTF
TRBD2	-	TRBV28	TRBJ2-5	TGTGCCAGCAGTTTAATTCGAGGACCGGGAGGGGGAACGGAGACCCAGTACTTC	CASSLIRGPGGGTETQYF
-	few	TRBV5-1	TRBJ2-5	TGCGCCAGCAGCCCCCTCCCTGCGGCCGGCCAAGAGACCCAGTACTTC	CASSPLPAAGQETQYF
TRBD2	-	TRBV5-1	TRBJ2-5	TGCGCCAGCAGCTTGCGACTAGCGGGGATGGAAGAGACCCAGTACTTC	CASSLRLAGMEETQYF
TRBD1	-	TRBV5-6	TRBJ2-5	TGTGCCAGCAGCTTGGGGCCCTCGACAGGGCGGGAGACCCAGTACTTC	CASSLGPSTGRETQYF
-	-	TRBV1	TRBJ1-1	TGCACCAGCAGCCAAGATCTCAGGTGCACTGAAGCTTTCTTT	CTSSQDLRCTEAFF
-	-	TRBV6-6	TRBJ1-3	TGTGCCAGCAGCCCCGTTGGGGAGTCTGGAAACACCATATATTTT	CASSPVGESGNTIYF
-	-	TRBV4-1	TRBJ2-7	TGCGCCAGCAGCCAAATTAACAGGAACTACGAGCAGTACTTC	CASSQINRNYEQYF
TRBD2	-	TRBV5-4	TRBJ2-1	TGTGCCAGCAGCTTGGCCGGACTAGCGGGAGATGAGCAGTTCTTC	CASSLAGLAGDEQFF
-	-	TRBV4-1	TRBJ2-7	TGCGCCAGCAGCCAAGAGAACAGGGACCACGAGCAGTACTTC	CASSQENRDHEQYF
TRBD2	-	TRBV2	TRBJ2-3	TGTGCCAGCAGTGACGGGACTAGCGCCCCAAACAGTCGCACAGATACGCAGTATTTT	CASSDGTSAPNSRTDTQYF
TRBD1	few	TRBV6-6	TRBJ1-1	TGTGCCAGCATCGATCCGGGACAGGGGGCGCGGACAGCTTTCTTT	CASIDPGQGARTAFF
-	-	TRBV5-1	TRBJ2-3	TGCGCCAGCAGCTTAGCCCACAGAATCACAGATACGCAGTATTTT	CASSLAHRITDTQYF
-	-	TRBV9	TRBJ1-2	TGTGCCAGCAGCTTTCGGACAGACACCAACTATGGCTACACCTTC	CASSFRTDTNYGYTF
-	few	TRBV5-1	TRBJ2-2	TGCGCCAGCAGCTTGAGTCAACAGGGAGTCGGGGAGCTGTTTTTT	CASSLSQQGVGELFF
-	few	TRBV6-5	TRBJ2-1	TGTGCCAGCAGTTACTCGAGAGCTAATGAGCAGTTCTTC	CASSYSRANEQFF
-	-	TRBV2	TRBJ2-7	TGTGCCAGCAGTGAACGGCGGGGCTACGAGCAGTACTTC	CASSERRGYEQYF
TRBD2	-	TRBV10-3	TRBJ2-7	TGTGCCATCAGGCCGGGACTAGCGGACTACGAGCAGTACTTC	CAIRPGLADYEQYF
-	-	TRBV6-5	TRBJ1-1	TGTGCCAGCAGTTCCGTAGACCATGGAGCTGAAGCTTTCTTT	CASSSVDHGAEAFF
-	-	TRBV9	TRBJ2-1	TGTGCCAGCAGCGTAGACTCCAGGGCAGGGGCACGGAATGAGCAGTTCTTC	CASSVDSRAGARNEQFF
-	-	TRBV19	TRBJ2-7	TGTGCCAGTAGTTCGCGTCGAGCGGGTCCCTACGAGCAGTACTTC	CASSSRRAGPYEQYF
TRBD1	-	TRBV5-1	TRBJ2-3	TGCGCCAGCAGCCCTCGACAGGGTGGCACAGATACGCAGTATTTT	CASSPRQGGTDTQYF
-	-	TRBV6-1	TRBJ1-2	TGTGCCAGCAGAGAACCGGGAGAGCGGGATGGCTACACCTTC	CASREPGERDGYTF
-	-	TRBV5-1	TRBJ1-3	TGCGCCAGCAGCTTGGAGATCTCCTCCGAGGCCGCATATTTT	CASSLEISSEAAYF
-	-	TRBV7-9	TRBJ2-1	TGTGCCAGCAGCTTAGAGGCGGACAATGAGCAGTTCTTC	CASSLEADNEQFF
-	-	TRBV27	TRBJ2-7	TGTGCCAGCAGTTTCGCAGGGCTCGAGCAGTACTTC	CASSFAGLEQYF
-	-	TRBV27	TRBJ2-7	TGTGCCAGCAGTTTAGGGACTGGCTACGAGCAGTACTTC	CASSLGTGYEQYF
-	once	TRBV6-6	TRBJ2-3	TGTGCCAGCAGTCCCCTAGCGCCGGGGAGGACAGATACGCAGTATTTT	CASSPLAPGRTDTQYF
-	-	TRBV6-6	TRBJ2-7	TGTGCCAGCAGTTACGGGCAGAGATCCTACGAGCAGTACTTC	CASSYGQRSYEQYF
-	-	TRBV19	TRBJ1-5	TGTGCCAGTAGTATACCAGGTAATCAGCCCCAGCATTTT	CASSIPGNQPQHF
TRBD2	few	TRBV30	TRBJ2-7	TGTGCCTGGAGTGGCCTCTGGGGACTAGTCGGTTTCGAGCAGTACTTC	CAWSGLWGLVGFEQYF